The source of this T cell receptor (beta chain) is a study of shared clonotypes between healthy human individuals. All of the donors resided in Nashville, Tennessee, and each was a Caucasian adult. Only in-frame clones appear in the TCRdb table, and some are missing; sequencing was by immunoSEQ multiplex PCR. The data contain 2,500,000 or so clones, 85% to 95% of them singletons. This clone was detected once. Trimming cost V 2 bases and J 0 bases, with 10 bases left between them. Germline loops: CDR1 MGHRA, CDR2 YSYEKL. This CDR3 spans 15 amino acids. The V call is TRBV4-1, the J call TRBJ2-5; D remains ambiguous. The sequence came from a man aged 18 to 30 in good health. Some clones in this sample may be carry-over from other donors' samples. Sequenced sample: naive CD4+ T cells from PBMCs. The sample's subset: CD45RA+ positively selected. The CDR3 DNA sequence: TGCGCCAGCAGCCAACCCGGACGGAACCAAGAGACCCAGTACTTC. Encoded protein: CASSQPGRNQETQYF.